This T cell receptor beta chain was recorded in a study of T cell repertoires in cytomegalovirus infection. Across the study: Recently identified HLA-C-restricted and well-studied HLA-B-restricted CMV epitopes were used. From public TCR beta signatures came an indication of both CMV infection and matching HLA type. Study-wide results and caveats: The cumulative frequency of public TCR beta families distinguished individuals who carried CMV together with the relevant HLA. Ex vivo responses were dominated by HLA-C-restricted CMV-specific TCR beta clonotypes.

TCRdb reprocessed the reads with MiXCR, giving one entry per CDR3 protein. Among about 570,000 distinct CDR3 sequences, just under 40% were seen once, and the ten largest hold 48%. In its sample, this clonotype was seen a few times. Its specificity is unknown. The CDR3 spans 14 residues. Trimming removed 5 bases at V and 7 bases at J, with 15 bases between. Germline CDR1 and CDR2: SGHVS and FNYEAQ. The chain carries TRBV7-6 and TRBJ2-1; possibly TRBD1 for D (6 bases). This receptor was identified in a human donor in good health (CMV status not recorded). Some clones in this sample may be carry-over from other donors' samples. Source: cultured PBMCs, taken from culture after CMV antigen stimulation. In DNA form, the CDR3 reads TGTGCCAGCAGCCCAACGGACAGTTTGAATGAGCAGTTCTTC. This gives the protein CASSPTDSLNEQFF.